Listed below are T cell receptor beta chains from one sample, sequenced in a study of cytomegalovirus exposure and HLA in healthy donors. Using immunoSEQ multiplex PCR, the repertoire was profiled, and TCRdb retains in-frame clones only, with some absent. The sample consists of approximately 170,000 clones, more than 65% of them appearing once. The sample comprised PBMCs. These receptors came from a young woman in good health and CMV-seropositive. CDR3s include the opening cysteine and the closing phenylalanine or tryptophan. Each record gives: J gene, V gene, clone size, D gene, CDR3 protein, CDR3 DNA. D genes are given only for firm matches. Some rows have no size entry. The others give once, few or many, or a class for an expanded clone.

>TRBJ1-1|TRBV5-4|few|NA
CASSGLGGRDTEAFF
TGTGCCAGCAGCGGATTAGGGGGTAGGGACACTGAAGCTTTCTTT
>TRBJ2-7|TRBV11-3|NA|TRBD1
CASSLDRGIYEQYF
TGTGCCAGCAGCTTAGACAGGGGGATCTACGAGCAGTACTTC
>TRBJ2-7|TRBV9|NA|NA
CASGAGQSYEQYF
TGTGCCAGCGGCGCTGGACAGTCCTACGAGCAGTACTTC
>TRBJ1-2|TRBV7-2|NA|TRBD1
CASSFRQGGYGYTF
TGTGCCAGCAGCTTTAGACAGGGAGGTTATGGCTACACCTTC
>TRBJ2-5|TRBV28|NA|TRBD1
CASSAGQGKETQYF
TGTGCCAGCAGTGCGGGACAGGGGAAAGAGACCCAGTACTTC
>TRBJ1-1|TRBV11-3|NA|NA
CASSFNSNTEAFF
TGTGCCAGCAGCTTTAACAGCAACACTGAAGCTTTCTTT
>TRBJ2-1|TRBV27|once|TRBD2
CASSPRGRVYNEQFF
TGTGCCAGCAGCCCACGCGGGAGGGTATACAATGAGCAGTTCTTC
>TRBJ1-5|TRBV6-1|NA|NA
CASSEDLTNQPQHF
TGTGCCAGCAGTGAAGATCTAACTAATCAGCCCCAGCATTTT
>TRBJ1-1|TRBV10-2|NA|NA
CASSVEGTGAEAFF
TGCGCCAGCAGTGTTGAGGGGACGGGGGCTGAAGCTTTCTTT
>TRBJ2-2|TRBV9|NA|TRBD2
CASSVGAGARTGELFF
TGTGCCAGCAGCGTAGGAGCGGGAGCTCGCACCGGGGAGCTGTTTTTT
>TRBJ1-2|TRBV28|few|TRBD1
CASSFRGALGYGYTF
TGTGCCAGCAGTTTCAGGGGGGCGCTAGGCTATGGCTACACCTTC
>TRBJ2-7|TRBV7-2|NA|TRBD1
CASSLSRGQGRMYEQYF
TGTGCCAGCAGCTTATCGCGGGGACAGGGAAGAATGTACGAGCAGTACTTC
>TRBJ2-7|TRBV28|NA|TRBD2
CASSFWREIAYEQYF
TGTGCCAGCAGTTTCTGGCGGGAGATCGCCTACGAGCAGTACTTC
>TRBJ2-7|TRBV9|NA|NA
CASSVRQSSYEQYF
TGTGCCAGCAGCGTACGACAGAGCTCCTACGAGCAGTACTTC
>TRBJ1-2|TRBV13|NA|TRBD1
CASSPRQGANGHTF
TGTGCCAGCAGCCCCAGACAGGGGGCAAATGGCCACACCTTC
>TRBJ2-3|TRBV4-2|few|TRBD2
CASSRSGRNPDTQYF
TGTGCCAGCAGCCGTAGCGGGAGGAACCCAGATACGCAGTATTTT
>TRBJ2-7|TRBV7-2|NA|NA
CASSLAREQYF
TGTGCCAGCAGCTTAGCCCGTGAGCAGTACTTC
>TRBJ2-7|TRBV29-1|NA|TRBD1
CSVIPGQTAAYEQYF
TGCAGCGTGATCCCGGGACAGACCGCCGCCTACGAGCAGTACTTC
>TRBJ2-1|TRBV28|NA|TRBD2
CASSLLREWGNEQFF
TGTGCCAGCAGTTTACTGCGGGAGTGGGGGAATGAGCAGTTCTTC
>TRBJ1-1|TRBV11-2|NA|NA
CASLGNRERTEAFF
TGTGCCAGTTTGGGAAACCGGGAGCGCACTGAAGCTTTCTTT
>TRBJ2-4|TRBV28|NA|NA
CASSLGLAKNIQYF
TGTGCCAGCAGTTTGGGCCTAGCCAAAAACATTCAGTACTTC
>TRBJ1-1|TRBV28|few|TRBD1
CASSPDTMGQTNTEAFF
TGTGCCAGCAGTCCGGACACGATGGGACAGACGAACACTGAAGCTTTCTTT
>TRBJ1-4|TRBV27|few|NA
CASSLGFTGRKLFF
TGTGCCAGCAGTTTAGGGTTTACAGGGAGAAAACTGTTTTTT
>TRBJ2-7|TRBV11-3|NA|NA
CASSPGDSYEQYF
TGTGCCAGCAGCCCGGGAGACTCCTACGAGCAGTACTTC
>TRBJ1-1|TRBV14|NA|NA
CASTPLSGITEAFF
TGTGCCAGCACCCCCCTATCGGGGATCACTGAAGCTTTCTTT
>TRBJ1-2|TRBV27|NA|NA
CASSLSLTSRANYGYTF
TGTGCCAGCAGTTTAAGTCTAACCAGCAGGGCTAACTATGGCTACACCTTC
>TRBJ2-7|TRBV27|NA|TRBD1
CASSLTPSFGQGAYEQYF
TGTGCCAGCAGTCTTACTCCCTCTTTTGGACAGGGGGCCTACGAGCAGTACTTC
>TRBJ2-7|TRBV2|once|TRBD2
CASSHAAGGRGEQYF
TGTGCCAGCAGCCACGCAGCGGGGGGCCGAGGGGAGCAGTACTTC
>TRBJ2-5|TRBV9|few|NA
CASSVKSREETQYF
TGTGCCAGCAGCGTAAAGTCCAGGGAAGAGACCCAGTACTTC
>TRBJ2-7|TRBV5-1|NA|TRBD1
CASPPGQNVYEQYF
TGCGCCAGCCCACCGGGACAGAATGTATACGAGCAGTACTTC
>TRBJ2-1|TRBV7-6|once|NA
CASSTESYNEQFF
TGTGCCAGCAGCACGGAGTCCTACAATGAGCAGTTCTTC
>TRBJ1-6|TRBV6-5|NA|TRBD1
CASSYESGGRSPLHF
TGTGCCAGCAGTTATGAATCAGGGGGCAGATCACCCCTCCACTTT
>TRBJ1-2|TRBV27|few|TRBD1
CASSLAGQSIYGYTF
TGTGCCAGCAGTTTAGCGGGACAGTCTATCTATGGCTACACCTTC
>TRBJ2-7|TRBV7-9|NA|NA
CASSGTGREQYF
TGTGCCAGCAGCGGAACAGGTCGGGAGCAGTACTTC
>TRBJ2-2|TRBV6-5|NA|NA
CASSSSTTGAGELFF
TGTGCCAGCAGTTCCTCGACGACAGGAGCCGGGGAGCTGTTTTTT
>TRBJ2-5|TRBV5-6|NA|TRBD1
CASSPPDRGPLGEQYF
TGTGCCAGCAGCCCCCCGGACAGGGGCCCCCTTGGGGAGCAGTACTTC